This T cell receptor beta chain was observed in a study of T-cell reconstitution after alpha-beta-depleted transplantation in children (TCRdb year 2016). Some background on the complete study: The study quantitatively tracked T-cell immune reconstitution after TCRalphabeta/CD19-depleted allogeneic hematopoietic cell transplantation in children using TCR repertoire profiling. The paper as a whole reports these results and caveats: The apparently early alphabetaT-cell count recovery about two months after transplant was reportedly dependent on only several hundred rapidly expanded clones derived from non-depleted graft cells. In some patients, high TCRbeta diversity at day 60 was attributed to recipient T cells and intrathymic progenitors that had survived conditioning. Hyperexpanded clone frequencies declined over subsequent months; after one year, T-cell counts and TCRbeta diversity were mostly attributed to newly produced T cells.

The method was PCR. Sequencing relied on an Illumina HiSeq 2500. TCR library preparation used molecular barcoding, with unique molecular identifiers applied to normalize quantification of the TCRbeta repertoire. The public reads were run again by TCRdb, first through fastp at Q25 and then through MiXCR, and only productive beta chains were kept. Entries that share a CDR3 protein sequence are merged under the most common genes and DNA. This sample is represented by about 420,000 distinct CDR3 sequences; 16% of them were singletons. The ten largest make up just under 30% of the sample. The germline V gene encodes CDR1 SNHLY and CDR2 FYNNEI. The CDR3 measures 17 amino acids from cysteine to phenylalanine. The entry retains the CDR3 DNA only, 51 bases that are in frame from base 1. In the paper's terms, the treatment or condition label means: allogeneic hematopoietic cell transplantation with graft depleted of TCRalphabeta T cells and CD19 B cells. The transplant recipients were children given TCRalphabeta/CD19-depleted allogeneic hematopoietic cell grafts.

As to this clonotype: Its specific antigen is unknown. A junction end diverges from the germline sequence, so it may reflect a read error.

The sequence is built from TRBV2 and TRBJ2-6; the D gene is possibly TRBD1 or TRBD2, with 5 bases matching each. The source of this sequence is a boy less than two years old who had a stem cell transplant for Wiskott-Aldrich syndrome, so the T cells may come from the graft donor. The source material was PBMCs, mostly from graft donor cells, sampled 360 days after TCRalphabeta/CD19-depleted stem cell transplant. CDR3 protein: CASSIPRGPSGTNVLTF. The DNA is TGTGCCAGTTCTATACCCCGGGGCCCCTCTGGGACCAACGTCCTGACTTTC.